The rows below give T cell receptor beta chains drawn from one sample of a study of T cells in localized non-small cell lung cancer. Using immunoSEQ multiplex PCR, the repertoire was profiled, and TCRdb retains in-frame clones only, with some absent. The sample has about 26,000 clones; about 88% are singletons. The sequences come from peripheral blood, collected before any cancer treatment. The receptor source for this set is a female donor older than 55 with stage II squamous cell lung carcinoma. Both conserved end residues are part of each CDR3. A D gene is named only where the DNA matches it firmly. Clone size is stated in some rows and not others, as once, few, many or a class when expanded.

V gene,J gene,clone size,D gene,CDR3 protein,CDR3 DNA
TRBV6-5,TRBJ1-5,.,.,CASSFQLRGDQPQHF,TGTGCCAGCAGTTTTCAATTGAGGGGCGATCAGCCCCAGCATTTT
TRBV2,TRBJ2-5,.,TRBD1,CASSQLQGREKTQYF,TGTGCCAGCAGTCAGCTACAGGGGCGTGAAAAGACCCAGTACTTC
TRBV30,TRBJ1-3,.,.,CAWSQQPTSGNTIYF,TGTGCCTGGAGTCAGCAGCCGACCTCTGGAAACACCATATATTTT
TRBV30,TRBJ1-6,once,.,CAWKGRILDSPLHF,TGTGCCTGGAAAGGGCGGATACTGGATTCACCCCTCCACTTT
TRBV18,TRBJ2-3,.,TRBD1,CASSPVGRQGSHTQYF,TGTGCCAGCTCACCGGTCGGCAGACAGGGATCTCATACGCAGTATTTT
TRBV5-1,TRBJ1-2,.,TRBD1,CASSLAGTGAQIYGYTF,TGCGCCAGCAGCTTGGCCGGGACAGGGGCCCAGATCTATGGCTACACCTTC
TRBV25-1,TRBJ2-7,.,.,CASSEFYEQYF,TGTGCCAGCAGTGAGTTCTACGAGCAGTACTTC
TRBV7-8,TRBJ1-6,once,TRBD1,CASSLAHGTGYSPLHF,TGTGCCAGCAGCTTAGCGCATGGGACAGGATATTCACCCCTCCACTTT
TRBV19,TRBJ1-5,.,.,CASSYDTLKHSNQPQHF,TGTGCCAGTAGCTACGACACGCTCAAACATAGCAATCAGCCCCAGCATTTT
TRBV7-9,TRBJ2-1,once,.,CASTPGLPNNLQFF,TGTGCCAGCACCCCGGGACTGCCCAACAATTTGCAGTTCTTC
TRBV28,TRBJ1-1,.,TRBD1,CASSSGGRAEAFF,TGTGCCAGCAGTTCAGGGGGCAGGGCTGAAGCTTTCTTT
TRBV7-2,TRBJ2-2,few,.,CASGSGLYTGELFF,TGTGCCTCTGGTTCGGGTCTGTACACCGGGGAGCTGTTTTTT
TRBV5-1,TRBJ1-2,once,.,CASSFGITDGYTF,TGCGCCAGCAGCTTCGGGATAACGGATGGCTACACCTTC
TRBV5-1,TRBJ1-1,.,.,CASSLPEGKTEAFF,TGCGCCAGCAGCTTACCAGAGGGTAAGACTGAAGCTTTCTTT
TRBV5-8,TRBJ2-3,.,.,CASSLGGPTDTQYF,TGTGCCAGCAGCTTGGGGGGGCCCACAGATACGCAGTATTTT
TRBV2,TRBJ1-1,.,.,CASTPQLGMNTEAFF,TGTGCCAGCACCCCCCAGTTAGGTATGAACACTGAAGCTTTCTTT
TRBV9,TRBJ2-3,.,TRBD2,CASSVEDSGGRDTQYF,TGTGCCAGCAGCGTAGAGGATAGCGGGGGTAGGGATACGCAGTATTTT
TRBV6-1,TRBJ1-4,.,.,CASSVGDATNEKLFF,TGTGCCAGCAGTGTCGGGGATGCAACTAATGAAAAACTGTTTTTT